Listed below are T cell receptor beta chains from one sample, sequenced in a study of cytomegalovirus exposure and HLA in healthy donors. Clones were sequenced by immunoSEQ multiplex PCR, and TCRdb holds only the in-frame ones, with some missing. The profile covers roughly 60,000 clones, with 75% to 85% appearing a single time and about 4.3% taken by the ten largest. The material sequenced was PBMCs. These TCRs come from a man younger than 45 in good health and CMV-seronegative. Each CDR3 is given with its conserved first and last residue. The D gene is left open where the match is weak. Where a row states a size, it is once, few, many or the class of an expanded clone; other rows omit it.

d_gene,abundance,j_gene,v_gene,CDR3aa,CDR3nt
TRBD2,NA,TRBJ2-3,TRBV27,CASSLSPGAGGPPDTQYF,TGTGCCAGCAGTTTATCCCCAGGGGCGGGGGGGCCACCAGATACGCAGTATTTT
NA,NA,TRBJ1-2,TRBV18,CASSPGTQANYGYTF,TGTGCCAGCTCACCCGGGACACAGGCTAACTATGGCTACACCTTC
TRBD1,NA,TRBJ2-2,TRBV14,CASSHEGGPTGELFF,TGTGCCAGCAGCCATGAAGGGGGCCCCACCGGGGAGCTGTTTTTT
TRBD1,NA,TRBJ1-5,TRBV28,CASSDRDRGAFQPQHF,TGTGCCAGCAGTGACCGGGACAGGGGAGCCTTTCAGCCCCAGCATTTT
TRBD1,few,TRBJ1-2,TRBV6-1,CASSAAGGYGYTF,TGTGCCAGCAGTGCGGCAGGGGGCTATGGCTACACCTTC
NA,once,TRBJ2-3,TRBV6-6,CASTQNVQGPRDTQYF,TGTGCCAGCACTCAAAATGTCCAGGGGCCCCGGGATACGCAGTATTTT
NA,NA,TRBJ2-2,TRBV5-1,CASSLAAGRSGELFF,TGCGCCAGCAGCTTGGCGGCAGGTCGGTCCGGGGAGCTGTTTTTT
TRBD1,NA,TRBJ1-1,TRBV27,CASSVTGVMNTEAFF,TGTGCCAGCAGTGTTACAGGGGTAATGAACACTGAAGCTTTCTTT
NA,NA,TRBJ1-3,TRBV7-2,CASSPRLGNTIYF,TGTGCCAGCAGCCCCCGACTAGGAAACACCATATATTTT
TRBD1,few,TRBJ1-2,TRBV27,CASSLTGPNYGYTF,TGTGCCAGCAGCCTGACAGGGCCTAACTATGGCTACACCTTC
NA,NA,TRBJ1-6,TRBV10-3,CAISTGNEYNSPLHF,TGTGCCATCAGTACAGGGAATGAGTATAATTCACCCCTCCACTTT
TRBD1,NA,TRBJ2-3,TRBV2,CASRRPTGGTDTQYF,TGTGCCAGCAGGAGGCCTACAGGGGGCACAGATACGCAGTATTTT
TRBD1,NA,TRBJ1-6,TRBV6-4,CASSAFTGVDSPLHF,TGTGCCAGCAGTGCCTTCACAGGGGTTGATTCACCCCTCCACTTT
NA,NA,TRBJ2-3,TRBV11-2,CASSYTTGEVTDTQYF,TGTGCCAGCAGCTACACTACGGGGGAGGTGACGGATACGCAGTATTTT
TRBD1,NA,TRBJ2-6,TRBV9,CASSVGTGALSGANVLTF,TGTGCCAGCAGCGTAGGTACAGGGGCCCTCTCTGGGGCCAACGTCCTGACTTTC
NA,NA,TRBJ2-7,TRBV7-3,CASSLTRDSYEQYF,TGTGCCAGCAGCTTGACTAGGGACAGCTACGAGCAGTACTTC
NA,NA,TRBJ2-7,TRBV5-6,CASSPRLRSEQYF,TGTGCCAGCAGCCCCCGGTTACGCTCCGAGCAGTACTTC
NA,NA,TRBJ2-3,TRBV7-9,CASSLEGRETQYF,TGTGCCAGCAGCTTAGAGGGGCGAGAGACGCAGTATTTT
NA,NA,TRBJ2-2,TRBV30,CAWSVIAGELFF,TGTGCCTGGAGTGTGATAGCCGGGGAGCTGTTTTTT
TRBD2,NA,TRBJ2-3,TRBV4-1,CASSDRGREPTDTQYF,TGCGCCAGCAGCGACAGAGGGAGGGAGCCGACAGATACGCAGTATTTT
TRBD2,NA,TRBJ2-2,TRBV12-5,CASGFASGGRGTGELFF,TGTGCTAGTGGTTTTGCTAGCGGGGGGAGAGGCACCGGGGAGCTGTTTTTT
TRBD1,NA,TRBJ2-2,TRBV5-5,CASSLHMAGDRGSGVELFF,TGTGCCAGCAGCTTGCATATGGCCGGGGACAGGGGATCTGGTGTGGAGCTGTTTTTT
NA,NA,TRBJ2-1,TRBV5-1,CASSLDGQHNEQFF,TGCGCCAGCAGCCTCGACGGACAGCACAATGAGCAGTTCTTC
TRBD1,NA,TRBJ1-5,TRBV4-3,CASSQDLGTGYQPQHF,TGCGCCAGCAGCCAAGATCTAGGGACAGGTTATCAGCCCCAGCATTTT
NA,once,TRBJ1-5,TRBV6-6,CASSSGTQPQHF,TGTGCCAGCAGCTCGGGAACTCAGCCCCAGCATTTT
NA,NA,TRBJ1-4,TRBV6-5,CASTGLGGEKLFF,TGTGCCAGCACCGGACTTGGAGGCGAAAAACTGTTTTTT
TRBD2,NA,TRBJ2-1,TRBV19,CASSPGRWRGSSYNEQFF,TGTGCCAGTAGTCCCGGCCGTTGGCGGGGGAGCTCCTACAATGAGCAGTTCTTC
NA,NA,TRBJ2-7,TRBV6-6,CASAASSYEQYF,TGTGCCAGCGCGGCTAGCAGCTACGAGCAGTACTTC
NA,once,TRBJ1-2,TRBV14,CASSPSRGHYGYTF,TGTGCCAGCAGCCCGTCCAGGGGACACTATGGCTACACCTTC
NA,NA,TRBJ1-2,TRBV4-3,CASSPAHGPANYGYTF,TGCGCCAGCAGCCCGGCGCATGGGCCGGCTAACTATGGCTACACCTTC
TRBD2,NA,TRBJ2-1,TRBV9,CASSLAGESYNEQFF,TGTGCCAGCAGCCTAGCGGGAGAGTCCTACAATGAGCAGTTCTTC
TRBD1,NA,TRBJ1-2,TRBV4-1,CASSPKRGQGAASGGYTF,TGCGCCAGCAGCCCAAAAAGGGGACAGGGGGCAGCCTCCGGTGGCTACACCTTC
TRBD2,NA,TRBJ2-1,TRBV7-9,CASSLGLAGVGEQFF,TGTGCCAGCAGCTTAGGGTTAGCGGGAGTCGGTGAGCAGTTCTTC
NA,few,TRBJ1-1,TRBV30,CAWSDRRGTEAFF,TGTGCCTGGAGTGATCGACGCGGCACTGAAGCTTTCTTT
TRBD2,NA,TRBJ2-3,TRBV5-1,CASSLGTSADKQYF,TGCGCCAGCAGCCTCGGGACTAGCGCAGATAAGCAGTATTTT
NA,NA,TRBJ1-2,TRBV30,CAWAGDSNYGYTF,TGTGCCTGGGCAGGGGATTCTAACTATGGCTACACCTTC
TRBD1,few,TRBJ1-3,TRBV7-9,CASSLATGLSGNTIYF,TGTGCCAGCAGCTTAGCGACAGGGCTCTCTGGAAACACCATATATTTT
TRBD1,once,TRBJ2-1,TRBV10-3,CAISTGAPYNEQFF,TGTGCCATCAGTACAGGGGCCCCCTACAATGAGCAGTTCTTC
NA,NA,TRBJ2-1,TRBV30,CARGGMSSYNEQFF,TGTGCCAGGGGGGGCATGAGCTCCTACAATGAGCAGTTCTTC
NA,NA,TRBJ2-1,TRBV7-2,CASSWDSSSYNEQFF,TGTGCCAGCAGCTGGGACTCCAGCTCCTACAATGAGCAGTTCTTC
NA,NA,TRBJ1-2,TRBV19,CASSIGDRFNYGYTF,TGTGCCAGTAGTATCGGAGACAGGTTTAACTATGGCTACACCTTC
NA,NA,TRBJ1-6,TRBV7-2,CASSFRGPPTSNNSPLHF,TGTGCCAGCAGCTTTAGAGGTCCCCCGACTTCTAATAATTCACCCCTCCACTTT
NA,NA,TRBJ2-2,TRBV11-3,CASSPRGLGELFF,TGTGCCAGCAGCCCCCGCGGGCTCGGGGAGCTGTTTTTT
NA,NA,TRBJ2-5,TRBV7-2,CASSPQGVGTQYF,TGTGCCAGCAGCCCCCAAGGGGTAGGGACCCAGTACTTC
TRBD2,NA,TRBJ2-3,TRBV7-9,CASSLEAGGPPDTQYF,TGTGCCAGCAGCTTAGAAGCGGGAGGGCCCCCAGATACGCAGTATTTT
NA,NA,TRBJ1-3,TRBV11-2,CASSLGFQKGTIYF,TGTGCCAGCAGCTTAGGGTTCCAGAAGGGGACCATATATTTT
TRBD2,NA,TRBJ2-5,TRBV5-1,CASSWLERGQETQYF,TGCGCCAGCAGCTGGCTCGAGCGGGGACAAGAGACCCAGTACTTC
NA,NA,TRBJ1-3,TRBV7-9,CASSLGQPTLSGNTIYF,TGTGCCAGCAGCTTGGGGCAACCGACTCTCTCTGGAAACACCATATATTTT
TRBD2,NA,TRBJ2-3,TRBV11-2,CASSPGTSGGSPDTQYF,TGTGCCAGCAGCCCAGGGACTAGCGGGGGGTCTCCAGATACGCAGTATTTT
TRBD1,NA,TRBJ2-5,TRBV7-9,CASSPWDRGMVETQYF,TGTGCCAGCAGCCCTTGGGACAGGGGGATGGTGGAGACCCAGTACTTC
TRBD2,NA,TRBJ2-7,TRBV9,CASSVEGSGPTYEQYF,TGTGCCAGCAGCGTAGAGGGTAGCGGGCCTACCTACGAGCAGTACTTC
TRBD2,NA,TRBJ2-7,TRBV27,CASSTGGSGYEQYF,TGTGCCAGCAGCACCGGGGGGTCCGGGTACGAGCAGTACTTC
TRBD1,NA,TRBJ2-7,TRBV14,CASSFGTGDYEQYF,TGTGCCAGCAGCTTCGGGACAGGCGACTACGAGCAGTACTTC
TRBD2,NA,TRBJ2-2,TRBV5-1,CASSLFTSGRAVTGELFF,TGCGCCAGCAGCTTGTTCACTAGCGGGAGGGCCGTCACCGGGGAGCTGTTTTTT
NA,few,TRBJ2-2,TRBV7-6,CASSFRGSETGELFF,TGTGCCAGCAGCTTTCGGGGTTCGGAAACCGGGGAGCTGTTTTTT
TRBD2,NA,TRBJ2-1,TRBV29-1,CSVEDMGGTYNEQFF,TGCAGCGTTGAAGATATGGGGGGGACCTACAATGAGCAGTTCTTC
NA,NA,TRBJ1-6,TRBV28,CASSPRIFTYGRIFDSPLHF,TGTGCCAGCAGCCCGAGGATCTTTACCTATGGGAGAATATTTGATTCACCCCTCCACTTT
TRBD1,NA,TRBJ1-1,TRBV7-3,CASSLDRVNTEAFF,TGTGCCAGCAGCTTGGACAGGGTGAACACTGAAGCTTTCTTT
TRBD1,NA,TRBJ2-7,TRBV19,CASSDRVGEQYF,TGTGCCAGTAGCGACAGGGTCGGCGAGCAGTACTTC
TRBD2,NA,TRBJ2-1,TRBV5-1,CASSGFGERGHEQFF,TGCGCCAGCAGCGGGTTTGGTGAGCGGGGACATGAGCAGTTCTTC